This T cell receptor (beta chain) is drawn from a study of graft-versus-host responses after intestinal transplantation. About the study: Isolated intestinal, liver-intestinal, or multivisceral transplants had been given to the recipients. Once they had received anti-thymocyte globulin induction, all recipients took tacrolimus and steroids for approximately 3 years.

TCRdb keeps only in-frame clones here, not all; method: immunoSEQ multiplex PCR. In the table there are approximately 93,000 clones, roughly 92% of which are singletons. Comments on this clone: What it binds is unknown.

The CDR3 has 15 amino acids. Per the germline V gene, CDR1 is LNHDA and CDR2 is SQIVND (reference sequence). Losses at the gene ends were 4 bases for V and 3 bases for J; bases not matched to a gene: 5. General study findings and limits: Peak GvH clone levels in circulation were associated with early post-transplant HvG declines. GvH clones detected in recipient marrow included some appearing first in ileum or blood.

The sample here was unstimulated CD8+ T cells sorted from spleen or lymph node cells, taken before transplant. The V call is TRBV19, the J call TRBJ2-2; 7 bases align to TRBD1. The source of this sequence is a human donor who was the organ donor for an intestinal transplant. The CDR3 sequence: CASSKQGIDTGELFF. In DNA form, the CDR3 reads TGTGCCAGTAGTAAACAGGGGATTGACACCGGGGAGCTGTTTTTT.